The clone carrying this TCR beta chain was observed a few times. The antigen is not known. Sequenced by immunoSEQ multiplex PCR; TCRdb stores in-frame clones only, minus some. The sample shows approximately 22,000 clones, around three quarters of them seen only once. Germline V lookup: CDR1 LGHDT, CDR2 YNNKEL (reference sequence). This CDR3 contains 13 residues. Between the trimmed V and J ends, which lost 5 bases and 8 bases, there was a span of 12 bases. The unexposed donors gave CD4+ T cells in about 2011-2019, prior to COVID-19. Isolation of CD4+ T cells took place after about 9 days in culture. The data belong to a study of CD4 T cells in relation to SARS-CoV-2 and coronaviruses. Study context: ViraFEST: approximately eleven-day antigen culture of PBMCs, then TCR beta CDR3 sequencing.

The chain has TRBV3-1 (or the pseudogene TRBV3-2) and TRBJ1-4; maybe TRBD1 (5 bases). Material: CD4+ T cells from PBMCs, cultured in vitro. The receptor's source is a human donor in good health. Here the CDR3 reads CASSYGQVEKLFF. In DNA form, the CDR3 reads TGTGCCAGCAGCTATGGACAAGTAGAAAAACTGTTTTTT.